The 22 T cell receptor beta chains below were found in one sample sequenced in a study of T cell responses to AZD1222 COVID-19 vaccine. Libraries were prepared by immunoSEQ multiplex PCR; TCRdb keeps only in-frame clonotypes and omits some of them. The data hold about 150,000 clones, with over 75% observed a single time. This specimen consisted of peripheral blood, obtained on day 0 of AZD1222 vaccination. Receptor source: an adult in good health.

The chain recombines TRBV28 with TRBJ2-5; D perhaps matches TRBD2 (6 bases). Trimming shortened V by 6 bases and J by 3 bases, and 20 bases separated the two germline ends. The CDR3 spans 16 residues. Germline V CDR1 and CDR2: MDHEN, SYDVKM. This CDR3 is CASRPGGIWGEETQYF. CDR3 nucleotides: TGTGCCAGCAGGCCTGGGGGGATATGGGGCGAAGAGACCCAGTACTTC.

The V call is TRBV7-8, the J call TRBJ1-1; D ambiguous. The V end was cut by 2 bases, the J end by 6 bases, with 10 bases between. Per the germline V gene, CDR1 is SGHVS and CDR2 is FQNEAQ. The CDR3 totals 13 residues. The CDR3 DNA sequence: TGTGCCAGCAGCTTACTAGGGTCGGCTGAAGCTTTCTTT. This sequence encodes CASSLLGSAEAFF.

This chain uses TRBV7-8 with TRBJ1-1; D not certain. From germline, CDR1 is SGHVS and CDR2 FQNEAQ. The CDR3 is made up of 13 amino acids. V lost 3 bases, J lost 3 bases, and 8 bases lay in between. The CDR3 region is CASSFLMDTEAFF. In nucleotides, the CDR3 is TGTGCCAGCAGCTTTCTAATGGACACTGAAGCTTTCTTT. The full variable domain, rest sourced from reference TRBV7-8 and TRBJ1-1, is GAGVSQSPRYKVAKRGQDVALRCDPISGHVSLFWYQQALGQGPEFLTYFQNEAQLDKSGLPSDRFFAERPEGSVSTLKIQRTQQEDSAVYLCASSFLMDTEAFFGQGTRLTVV.

The chain recombines TRBV27 with TRBJ1-1; 8 bases are a match to TRBD1. Germline loops: CDR1 MNHEY, CDR2 SMNVEV (reference sequence). The CDR3 spans 12 residues. Written as DNA, the CDR3 is TGTGTAACCTACAGGGGGAGTACTGAAGCTTTCTTT. Amino acid sequence: CVTYRGSTEAFF.

The chain links TRBV9 to TRBJ1-1; weak D call: TRBD1 (6 bases). The CDR3 covers 16 residues. Per germline, CDR1 SGDLS and CDR2 YYNGEE. The V and J ends lost 1 base and 0 bases respectively, with 13 bases between them. CDR3 bases: TGTGCCAGCAGCGTATACAGGGAATTTATGAACACTGAAGCTTTCTTT. Amino acids: CASSVYREFMNTEAFF.

V is TRBV7-6 and J is TRBJ2-7; 10 nucleotides agree with TRBD2. Germline CDR1 reads SGHVS; CDR2 reads FNYEAQ. The CDR3 loop spans 14 amino acids. The ends lost 4 bases at V and 2 bases at J; junction bases unmatched: 2. The DNA for the CDR3 is TGTGCCAGCAGCTCACTAGCGGGAACCTACGAGCAGTACTTC. This translates into CASSSLAGTYEQYF.

The gene calls are TRBV18 and TRBJ1-2; a weak D match, TRBD1 (5 bases). Trimming shortened V by 3 bases and J by 0 bases, and 11 bases separated the two germline ends. Germline V gene data show CDR1 as KGHSH and CDR2 as LQKENI. The CDR3 runs 15 residues. The CDR3 protein is CASSPGHLPNYGYTF. The CDR3 nucleotides read TGTGCCAGCTCACCTGGACACCTCCCTAACTATGGCTACACCTTC.

This chain uses TRBV19 with TRBJ1-2, with D unclear. The germline V and J ends were trimmed by 8 bases and 4 bases, with 17 bases remaining between them. This CDR3 is built from 14 residues. Germline CDR1 and CDR2: LNHDA and SQIVND (reference sequence). The CDR3 reads CASLEAGNGYGYTF. The CDR3 DNA sequence: TGTGCCAGTTTGGAGGCGGGTAACGGCTATGGCTACACCTTC.

This rearrangement joins TRBV21-1 to TRBJ2-1; TRBD2, the table's D call, lacks a check against the DNA. TRBV21-1 is termed a pseudogene. The CDR3 covers 18 residues. This CDR3 reads CASSKAGRSASFYNEQFF. CDR3 bases: TGTGCCAGCAGCAAAGCGGGTAGGTCAGCGAGCTTTTACAATGAGCAGTTCTTC.

V usage is TRBV14 and J usage is TRBJ1-1; D uncertain. The CDR3 is 14 amino acids. Germline CDR1 SGHDN, CDR2 FVKESK. The ends were cut back, 2 bases at V and 11 bases at J, with 18 bases in the middle. CDR3 sequence: CASSQLGSRLGAFF. CDR3 coding DNA: TGTGCCAGCAGCCAACTGGGTTCGAGGTTAGGGGCTTTCTTT. Using reference TRBV14 and TRBJ1-1 for the parts outside the CDR3, the full variable domain is EAGVTQFPSHSVIEKGQTVTLRCDPISGHDNLYWYRRVMGKEIKFLLHFVKESKQDESGMPNNRFLAERTGGTYSTLKVQPAELEDSGVYFCASSQLGSRLGAFFGQGTRLTVV.

The rearrangement joins TRBV7-8 to TRBJ1-1; tentatively, D is TRBD1 (5 bases). CDR3 size: 12 residues. The ends were cut back, 5 bases at V and 6 bases at J, with 10 bases in the middle. Per the germline V gene, CDR1 is SGHVS and CDR2 is FQNEAQ. The CDR3 region is CASSLTVAEAFF. The CDR3 DNA is TGTGCCAGCAGCCTGACAGTCGCTGAAGCTTTCTTT.

The V call is TRBV6-2 or TRBV6-3, the J call TRBJ2-5; the match to TRBD2 covers 12 bases. The junction had 14 bases not matched to a gene; V was cut back by 4 bases and J by 5 bases. The CDR3 has 18 amino acids. Per the germline V gene, CDR1 is MNHEY and CDR2 is SVGEGT. This CDR3 is CASSSPARTSGARETQYF. The CDR3 DNA sequence: TGTGCCAGCAGTTCTCCGGCGAGGACTAGCGGGGCCAGGGAGACCCAGTACTTC.

V usage is TRBV23-1 and J usage is TRBJ2-5, with unresolved D. TRBV23-1 is noted as an ORF with a role that remains uncertain. The V end was cut by 2 bases, the J end by 2 bases, with 15 bases between. This CDR3 comprises 16 residues. DNA of the CDR3: TGCGCCAGCAGTCAAGAAGGGCGCCCAACGCAAGAGACCCAGTACTTC. Amino acids: CASSQEGRPTQETQYF.

The sample holds one count of this clone. The chain couples TRBV30 to TRBJ2-2; TRBD2 might be the D (5 bases). Trimming took 1 base from V and 2 from J, leaving 8 bases between them. The CDR3 covers 14 residues. Germline-derived CDR1 and CDR2 are GTSNPN and SVGIG (reference sequence). In DNA, the CDR3 is TGTGCCTGGAGTGGTGGGAGAAACACCGGGGAGCTGTTTTTT. Translation gives CAWSGGRNTGELFF.

The chain recombines TRBV2 with TRBJ1-1, with D possibly being TRBD1 (5 bases). V gave up 9 bases and J gave up 3 bases, with 23 bases separating them. The CDR3 spans 16 residues. The germline gives CDR1 SNHLY, CDR2 FYNNEI. DNA for the CDR3: TGTGCCAGAGGAACGGGGGGTTACAAGAGGGACACTGAAGCTTTCTTT. Translated: CARGTGGYKRDTEAFF.

This clone showed up just once. This chain connects TRBV18 to TRBJ1-5; D gene ambiguous. CDR1 is KGHSH, CDR2 LQKENI, per germline. Trimming took 0 bases from V and 6 from J, leaving 12 bases between them. This CDR3 spans 15 amino acids. CDR3 DNA sequence: TGTGCCAGCTCACCACCTCAATCGGCGGGTCAGCCCCAGCATTTT. Protein sequence: CASSPPQSAGQPQHF.

The chain couples TRBV19 to TRBJ2-5; 14 positions match TRBD2. J was trimmed by 6 bases and V by 5 bases; bases with no gene match: 8. Per germline, CDR1 LNHDA and CDR2 SQIVND (reference sequence). This CDR3 spans 16 amino acids. CDR3 in amino acids: CASSSTGLAGEKTQYF. The CDR3, as DNA: TGTGCCAGTAGTTCAACGGGACTAGCGGGAGAGAAGACCCAGTACTTC.

The chain employs TRBV10-3 and TRBJ2-6; TRBD1 agrees at 9 bases. This CDR3 region has 15 residues. The germline gives CDR1 ENHRY, CDR2 SYGVKD. Germline trimming cut 3 bases from V and 11 bases from J; bases unmatched to any gene: 8. The CDR3 DNA sequence: TGTGCCATCAGTGAAGCCGGGACAGGGCCCCACGTCCTGACTTTC. It encodes CAISEAGTGPHVLTF.

The chain's CDR3 is CASSPPSGETQYF. The CDR3 DNA follows: TGTGCCAGCTCACCACCTAGCGGGGAGACCCAGTACTTC. The chain is built from TRBV18 and TRBJ2-5, with 7 nucleotides matching TRBD2. The germline V gene encodes CDR1 KGHSH and CDR2 LQKENI. V trimming: 0 bases; J trimming: 5 bases; junction bases outside the gene matches: 0. The CDR3 is made up of 13 amino acids.

This chain joins TRBV29-1 and TRBJ1-3; D unresolved. The CDR3 runs 13 residues. The germline V gene encodes CDR1 SQVTM and CDR2 ANQGSEA. This chain's CDR3 is CSAYYTSGNTIYF. CDR3 DNA sequence: TGCAGTGCTTATTATACCTCTGGAAACACCATATATTTT.

The chain carries TRBV4-3 and TRBJ1-5, with D possibly TRBD1 on 6 matching bases. Between the trimmed V and J ends, which lost 0 bases and 1 base, there was a span of 16 bases. Germline CDR1 is LGHNA and CDR2 is YSLEER. This CDR3 has 18 amino acids. In DNA form, the CDR3 reads TGCGCCAGCAGCCAAGATATCGAAGGGGGACTCAGCAATCAGCCCCAGCATTTT. It yields the protein CASSQDIEGGLSNQPQHF.

The chain employs TRBV5-1 and TRBJ2-5, with a weak D call TRBD2 (6 bases). The V and J ends lost 0 bases and 5 bases respectively, with 11 bases between them. CDR3 length: 14 amino acids. Germline V gene sequence: CDR1 SGHRS, CDR2 YFSETQ. CDR3 nucleotide sequence: TGCGCCAGCAGCTTGGGGAGGGCGGGCGAGACCCAGTACTTC. Amino acid sequence: CASSLGRAGETQYF.